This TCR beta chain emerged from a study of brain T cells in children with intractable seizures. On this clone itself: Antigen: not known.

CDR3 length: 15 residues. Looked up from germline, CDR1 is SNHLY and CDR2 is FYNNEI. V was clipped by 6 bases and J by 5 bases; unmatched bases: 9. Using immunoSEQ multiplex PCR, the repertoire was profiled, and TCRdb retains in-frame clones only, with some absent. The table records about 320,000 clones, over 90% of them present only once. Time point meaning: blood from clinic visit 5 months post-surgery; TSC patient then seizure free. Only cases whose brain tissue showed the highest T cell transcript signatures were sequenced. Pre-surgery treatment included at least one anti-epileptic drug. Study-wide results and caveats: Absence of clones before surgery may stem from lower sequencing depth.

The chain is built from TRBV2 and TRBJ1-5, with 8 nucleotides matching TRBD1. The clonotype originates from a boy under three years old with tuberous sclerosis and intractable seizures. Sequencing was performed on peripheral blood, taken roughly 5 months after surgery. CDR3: CASRMDRAIHQPQHF. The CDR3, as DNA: TGTGCCAGCAGGATGGACAGGGCAATTCATCAGCCCCAGCATTTT.